One and the same sample provided the 15 T cell receptor beta chains below, sequenced in a study of blood T cell repertoires in COVID-19 (dated by TCRdb to the early 2020s). The library was built by means of the immunoSEQ multiplex PCR assay. Here the immuneACCESS table is served through TCRdb, limited to in-frame sequences with V and J called. Missing clones are a known gap in these copies; in checked studies unresolved V genes cover under half, and the rest lacks a known reason. The sample contains under 300,000 clones, around 88% of them found a single time. The top ten constitute around 12% of the sample. The sequenced sample consisted of peripheral blood. The receptor set was obtained from a man older than 75 with acute or convalescent COVID-19.

This chain uses TRBV5-1 with TRBJ1-3, with TRBD1 as a possible D gene (6 bases). Germline V gene data show CDR1 as SGHRS and CDR2 as YFSETQ. The CDR3 runs 14 residues. The V end was cut by 0 bases, the J end by 5 bases, with 9 bases between. DNA of the CDR3: TGCGCCAGCAGCTTGGACAGGGAGAGAAACACCATATATTTT. It specifies CASSLDRERNTIYF.

The chain is built from TRBV24-1 and TRBJ2-1; no clear D. The CDR3 spans 13 residues. The V gene's germline CDR1 is KGHDR and CDR2 SFDVKD. The V and J ends lost 4 bases and 6 bases respectively, with 9 bases between them. The CDR3 is CATSESGRNEQFF. Written as DNA, the CDR3 is TGTGCCACCAGTGAGTCAGGCCGCAATGAGCAGTTCTTC.

The CDR3 loop reads CASRGSTYEQYF. CDR3 bases: TGTGCCAGCAGGGGCAGCACCTACGAGCAGTACTTC. This sequence joins TRBV2 and TRBJ2-7; D is ambiguous. The germline V gene encodes CDR1 SNHLY and CDR2 FYNNEI. The CDR3 is made up of 12 amino acids. Trimming cost V 6 bases and J 2 bases, with 8 bases left between them.

V and J are TRBV7-9 and TRBJ1-2, with TRBD1 matching over 11 bases. There are 14 residues in the CDR3. CDR1 is SEHNR, CDR2 FQNEAQ, per germline (reference sequence). J lost 8 bases, V lost 5 bases, and 7 bases had no gene match. The CDR3 DNA reads TGTGCCAGCAGCCTTGGACAGGGGGCGGAAGGCTACACCTTC. This encodes CASSLGQGAEGYTF.

This sequence joins TRBV2 and TRBJ2-1; no definite D call. The CDR3 length is 16 residues. Trimming shortened V by 0 bases and J by 0 bases, and 9 bases separated the two germline ends. Germline V lookup: CDR1 SNHLY, CDR2 FYNNEI. CDR3 DNA sequence: TGTGCCAGCAGTGAAGCCGGCGGTTACTCCTACAATGAGCAGTTCTTC. Its translation: CASSEAGGYSYNEQFF.

This sequence joins TRBV18 and TRBJ2-7; 12 nucleotides align to TRBD1. Trimming cost V 2 bases and J 6 bases; bases outside gene matches: 8. The V gene's germline CDR1 is KGHSH and CDR2 LQKENI. The CDR3 spans 16 residues. The CDR3 DNA is TGTGCCAGCTCACCAGGGGCGGGGACAGGGGGCCCCGAGCAGTACTTC. Translation: CASSPGAGTGGPEQYF.

The CDR3 DNA reads TGTGCCATCAATGGTGGCGGTGACTATGGCTACACCTTC. It is translated as CAINGGGDYGYTF. The rearrangement joins TRBV10-3 to TRBJ1-2; D gene unclear. Trimming stripped 7 bases from V and 3 bases from J, with 12 bases between. The CDR3 loop spans 13 amino acids. Germline V gene sequence: CDR1 ENHRY, CDR2 SYGVKD.

The J gene is TRBJ1-1, the V gene TRBV12-3 or TRBV12-4, with D maybe TRBD1 (6 bases). This CDR3 has 13 residues. V dropped 6 bases and J dropped 1 base, with 9 bases sitting between them. This CDR3 reads CASRKTGNTEAFF. CDR3 DNA: TGTGCCAGCAGAAAGACAGGGAACACTGAAGCTTTCTTT.

The rearrangement uses TRBV11-2 and TRBJ2-5; 9 nucleotides line up with TRBD2. Trimming cost V 5 bases and J 3 bases; bases outside gene matches: 10. The CDR3 runs to 16 residues. The V gene's germline CDR1 is SGHAT and CDR2 FQNNGV. The CDR3 DNA is TGTGCCAGCAGCCCCCTCAAGCGGGAGGAGAAAGAGACCCAGTACTTC. Protein: CASSPLKREEKETQYF.

V is TRBV4-1 and J is TRBJ2-2, with 15 bases matching TRBD2. The CDR3 sequence is 17 residues long. V lost 5 bases, J lost 7 bases, and 8 bases stayed unmatched. Germline CDR1 MGHRA, CDR2 YSYEKL. CDR3 nucleotide sequence: TGCGCCAGCAGCTCGCGGACTAGCGGGGGGGCAGGCGGGGAGCTGTTTTTT. It specifies CASSSRTSGGAGGELFF.

The V and J genes are TRBV5-5 and TRBJ2-1, with a tentative D call TRBD1 (6 bases). From germline, CDR1 is SGHKS and CDR2 YYEKEE (reference sequence). This CDR3 has 15 amino acids. V was trimmed by 2 bases and J by 0 bases, leaving 9 bases between them. CDR3 residues: CASSFGQPSYNEQFF. The CDR3 DNA is TGTGCCAGCAGCTTCGGACAGCCCTCCTACAATGAGCAGTTCTTC.

This chain joins TRBV9 and TRBJ1-2; 7 bases align to TRBD1. CDR3 length: 13 residues. Trimming took 4 bases from V and 4 from J; bases not matched to a gene: 4. Germline V lookup: CDR1 SGDLS, CDR2 YYNGEE. CDR3 sequence: CASSSTGVYGYTF. For the CDR3, the DNA is TGTGCCAGCAGCTCTACAGGGGTCTATGGCTACACCTTC.

V and J are TRBV6-4 and TRBJ1-1; D not certain. The CDR3 consists of 13 residues. Germline V gene data show CDR1 as MRHNA and CDR2 as SNTAGT. Trimming pared 3 bases from V and 5 bases from J, leaving 10 bases between. The CDR3 is CASSEGRKTEAFF. The CDR3 region has the DNA TGTGCCAGCAGTGAGGGCAGAAAAACTGAAGCTTTCTTT.

This chain uses TRBV13 with TRBJ2-7, with TRBD1 identical over 7 bases. J was trimmed by 4 bases and V by 2 bases; bases with no gene match: 5. Germline loops: CDR1 PRHDT, CDR2 FYEKMQ (reference sequence). This CDR3 has 14 amino acids. CDR3 coding DNA: TGTGCCAGCAGCTTAACGGGACAGCTTTACGAGCAGTACTTC. Amino acids: CASSLTGQLYEQYF.

This clone has only a few counts. CDR3 in amino acids: CASSTFGQGYEQYF. Written as DNA, the CDR3 is TGTGCCAGCAGTACGTTCGGCCAGGGGTACGAGCAGTACTTC. This sequence joins TRBV2 and TRBJ2-7, with D perhaps matching TRBD1 (6 bases). The CDR3 loop spans 14 amino acids. Trimming removed 5 bases from V and 4 bases from J, with 15 bases in between. Germline CDR1 SNHLY, CDR2 FYNNEI.